This T cell receptor (beta chain) originates from a study of cytomegalovirus exposure and HLA in healthy donors. The PCR used 60 Vbeta and 13 Jbeta primers. Libraries were prepared by immunoSEQ multiplex PCR; TCRdb keeps only in-frame clonotypes and omits some of them. There are a few hundred thousand clones in the sample; about 81% occur only once, and roughly 7.4% lies in the top ten. Source material: PBMCs. This sequence originates from a woman in her sixties or seventies in good health and CMV-seropositive.

The CDR3 protein is CASSLIGQPQHF. In DNA form, the CDR3 reads TGTGCCAGCAGTTTGATCGGTCAGCCCCAGCATTTT. This chain connects TRBV28 to TRBJ1-5; D call uncertain. The germline CDR1 and CDR2 sequences are MDHEN and SYDVKM. The CDR3 extends over 12 amino acids. V was trimmed by 3 bases and J by 6 bases, leaving 6 bases between them.